This T cell receptor (beta chain) was sequenced for a study of PD-1 blockade in mismatch repair-deficient tumors. The CDR3 loop spans 15 amino acids. CDR1 and CDR2 (germline): LNHDA, SQIVND (reference sequence). V lost 4 bases and J lost 4; bases outside the gene matches: 8. TCRdb's table, derived via immunoSEQ multiplex PCR, lists solely in-frame clones and lacks some. The profile covers roughly 120,000 clones, with 88% appearing a single time and approximately 10% taken by the ten largest. This clonotype was sampled from an adult with mismatch repair-deficient cancer. Source: peripheral blood, taken about 17 months after starting pembrolizumab. V usage is TRBV19 and J usage is TRBJ1-2; 8 bases agree with TRBD1. The chain's CDR3 is CASSNSDRVIYGYTF. The CDR3 nucleotides are TGTGCCAGTAGTAACTCGGACAGGGTTATCTATGGCTACACCTTC.